This entry concerns a single TCR beta chain. The target antigen is unknown. The data stem from a study of T cell responses to AZD1222 COVID-19 vaccine. Whole-study results and caveats: Sampled repertoires all dated from after the peak T cell response. Only a handful of AZD1222 recipients were seropositive at baseline. Donors in the cohort were predominantly white British and more often female, and clonal diversity was possibly underestimated. In the spike-specific TCR repertoire, nearly half reportedly target unmutated variant regions.

Sequencing used immunoSEQ multiplex PCR; TCRdb keeps in-frame clones, though not all of them. The repertoire holds tens of thousands of clones, with roughly 84% as singletons. Deletions cut 2 bases from V and 7 bases from J, with 9 bases between. This CDR3 comprises 11 residues. The germline V gene has CDR1 DFQATT and CDR2 SNEGSKA (reference sequence). The V and J genes are TRBV20-1 and TRBJ2-7; D gene ambiguous. This specimen consisted of peripheral blood, obtained on day 0 of AZD1222 vaccination. The sequence derives from an adult in good health. CDR3 coding DNA: TGCAGTGCTAGACCTCAAGGGGAGCAGTACTTC. Translation gives CSARPQGEQYF.